This T cell receptor beta chain is drawn from a study of blood T cell repertoires in COVID-19 (dated by TCRdb to 2020 to 2021). About the investigation overall: Samples covering the acute and convalescent phases of COVID-19 were provided by collaborators in the United States, Italy and Spain. The prospective study material was composed of cDNA or gDNA derived from T cells, B-cell-depleted T cells, or PBMCs. The dataset comprised deeply sampled blood TCRbeta repertoires from subjects exposed to, actively infected with, or recovered from COVID-19. A freely available public database, intended as a resource for researchers studying the immune response to SARS-CoV-2, is where the repertoires were released. Samples were obtained from the ongoing ImmuneRACE study (first 160 participants) and from roughly 1,300 subjects provided by 6 global collaborators. Nearly every sample came with metadata listing a de-identified subject ID, COVID-19 status, age in years and sex. Where available, HLA class I and class II types were taken from metadata supplied by the sample provider and were not determined by assay-based typing.

This clone was detected only once. No cognate antigen has been identified for it. No base quality information exists; no much larger clone differs at one position. Participants in the prospective study were aged roughly 18 to 100 years, lived in 24 United States geographic areas, and enrolled through a virtual design. In the prospective study, participants were assigned to cohorts based on the clinical history participants reported in a screening survey and a study questionnaire. Recovered participants in ImmuneRACE Cohort 3 were defined by two consecutive negative NP/OP PCR tests, clearance by a healthcare professional, or resolution of symptoms. Each participant in the prospective study had whole blood, serum and a nasopharyngeal or oropharyngeal swab collected by mobile phlebotomists. Participants in the prospective study had the option to provide additional blood draws and questionnaires over a roughly 2-month period. Before DNA extraction, prospective study blood samples were shipped either frozen or at room temperature.

TCRbeta CDR3 regions were amplified from genomic DNA using the immunoSEQ Assay, a bias-controlled multiplex PCR. From the authors' description of their analysis: The number of nucleated cells in each sample was estimated from the amplification of reference gene primers within the assay. To quantify the absolute abundance of each unique TCRbeta CDR3 rearrangement, sequence reads were collapsed and filtered. For each sample, productive Simpson clonality was calculated as the square root of Simpson's diversity index across productive rearrangements. What TCRdb holds here is the immuneACCESS table cut down to in-frame rearrangements. Part of the clones is not present; checked against another copy, under half of the missing clones reflect an unresolved V gene, and the others are unexplained. From that table come the V and J calls and clone size; the DNA was used to work out D and trimming. The sample yields approximately 300,000 clones; around 90% were counted once. Of the sample, about 5% falls within the top ten clones.

Including cysteine and phenylalanine, the CDR3 has 15 amino acids. Here the CDR3 DNA is all that survives: 45 bases in frame from base 1. V and J are truncated by 6 bases and 4 bases respectively, leaving an intervening sequence of 15 bases. The germline V gene encodes CDR1 PRHDT and CDR2 FYEKMQ (reference sequence). What the study reported, not specific to this receptor: The amount of clinical and demographic metadata varied by source and participant and was provided uncurated.

The TCR comes from a man in his sixties who had recovered from COVID-19. Recombination connected TRBV13 to TRBJ1-4; no D gene call is confident. The source material was PBMCs or T cells enriched from blood (not recorded which). The base sequence is TGTGCCAGCAGTGCAACACGGGATAATAATGAAAAACTGTTTTTT. This translates into CASSATRDNNEKLFF.